This T cell receptor beta chain was found in a study of T-cell reconstitution after alpha-beta-depleted transplantation in children. Losses at the gene ends were 6 bases for V and 6 bases for J; bases not matched to a gene: 4. Germline lookup yields CDR1 SQVTM and CDR2 ANQGSEA. The CDR3 is 12 residues long. Many counts were recorded for this clonotype. As it was prepared, the TCRbeta library received unique molecular identifiers. TCRdb used MiXCR to reprocess the PCR reads, holding one entry per CDR3 protein. The sample holds around 400,000 distinct CDR3 sequences; 9.5% to 13% are singletons and the top ten take 4.5% to 7%.

The source of this sequence is a human donor who donated a stem cell graft to a child with acute myeloid leukemia. The chain couples TRBV29-1 to TRBJ1-1, with 10 bases matching TRBD1. The sequencing here drew on PBMCs from the stem cell graft donor, taken from the stem cell graft. CDR3 protein: CSVRQGAAEAFF. CDR3 in DNA: TGCAGCGTCCGACAGGGGGCCGCTGAAGCTTTCTTT.